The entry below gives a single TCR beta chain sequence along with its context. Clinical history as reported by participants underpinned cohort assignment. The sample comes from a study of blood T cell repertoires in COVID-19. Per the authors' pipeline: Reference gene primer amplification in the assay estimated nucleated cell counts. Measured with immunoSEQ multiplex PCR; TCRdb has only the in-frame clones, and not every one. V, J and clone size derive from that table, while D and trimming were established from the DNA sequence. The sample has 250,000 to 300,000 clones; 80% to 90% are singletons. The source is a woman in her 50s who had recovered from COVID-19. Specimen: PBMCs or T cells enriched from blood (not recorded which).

The CDR3 sequence: CASSDLREGGTDTQYF. CDR3 sequence (DNA): TGTGCCAGCAGCGACCTCCGTGAGGGCGGGACAGATACGCAGTATTTT. V and J are TRBV28 and TRBJ2-3; maybe TRBD2 (5 bases). This CDR3 spans 16 amino acids. Germline lookup yields CDR1 MDHEN and CDR2 SYDVKM. V shed 6 bases and J shed 3 bases, with 19 bases lying between them.